The sequence of this TCR beta chain was determined in a study of blood T cell repertoires in COVID-19. Study summary: There were acute and convalescent COVID-19 samples, and they came from the United States, Italy and Spain. The analysed material was cDNA or gDNA that came from T cells, B-cell-depleted T cells, or PBMCs.

Clones were sequenced by immunoSEQ multiplex PCR, and TCRdb holds only the in-frame ones, with some missing. The repertoire includes about 59,000 clones, 91% of them detected once, and 8.5% to 10% sits in the top ten. Trimming at V came to 3 bases and at J to 0 bases, leaving 3 bases not matched to a gene. The CDR3 extends over 15 amino acids. Germline CDR1 and CDR2: SGHTA and FQGTGA. Input material: peripheral blood. The clonotype was recovered from a human donor in a cohort sampled during active COVID-19. This rearrangement joins TRBV7-3 to TRBJ2-3, with TRBD1 matching 7 bases. The CDR3 DNA sequence: TGTGCCAGCAGCTTGACAGGGAGAAGCACAGATACGCAGTATTTT. Translated, it gives CASSLTGRSTDTQYF.